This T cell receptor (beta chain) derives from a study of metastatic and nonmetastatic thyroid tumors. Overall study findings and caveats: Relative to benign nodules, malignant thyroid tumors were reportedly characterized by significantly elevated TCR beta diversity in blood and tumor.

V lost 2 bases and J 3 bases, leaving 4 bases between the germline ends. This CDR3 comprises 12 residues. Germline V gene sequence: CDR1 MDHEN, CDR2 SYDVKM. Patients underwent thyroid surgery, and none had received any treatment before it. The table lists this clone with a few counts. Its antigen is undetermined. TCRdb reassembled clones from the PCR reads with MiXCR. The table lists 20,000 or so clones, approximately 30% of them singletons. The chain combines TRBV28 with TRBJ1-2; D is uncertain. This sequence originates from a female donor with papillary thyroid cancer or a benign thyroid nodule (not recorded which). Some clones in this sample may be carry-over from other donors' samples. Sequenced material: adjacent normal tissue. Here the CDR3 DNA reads TGTGCCAGCAGTTTAACGGACTATGGCTACACCTTC. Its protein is CASSLTDYGYTF.